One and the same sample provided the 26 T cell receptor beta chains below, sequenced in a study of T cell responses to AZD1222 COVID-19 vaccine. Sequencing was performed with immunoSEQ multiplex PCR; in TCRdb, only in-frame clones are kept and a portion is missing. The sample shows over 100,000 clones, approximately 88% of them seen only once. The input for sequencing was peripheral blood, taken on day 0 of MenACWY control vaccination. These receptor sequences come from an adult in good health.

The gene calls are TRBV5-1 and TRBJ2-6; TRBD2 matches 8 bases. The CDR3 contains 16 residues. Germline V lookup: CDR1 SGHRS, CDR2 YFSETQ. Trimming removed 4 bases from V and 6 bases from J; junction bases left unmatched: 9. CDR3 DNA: TGCGCCAGCAGCCCCCGGGGGGGACCCCAGGCCAACGTCCTGACTTTC. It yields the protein CASSPRGGPQANVLTF.

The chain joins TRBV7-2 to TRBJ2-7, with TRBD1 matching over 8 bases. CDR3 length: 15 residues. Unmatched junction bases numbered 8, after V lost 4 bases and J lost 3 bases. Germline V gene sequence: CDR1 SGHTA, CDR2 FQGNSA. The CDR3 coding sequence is TGTGCCAGCAGCTCCCACCCCGGACAGGGCTACGAGCAGTACTTC. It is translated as CASSSHPGQGYEQYF.

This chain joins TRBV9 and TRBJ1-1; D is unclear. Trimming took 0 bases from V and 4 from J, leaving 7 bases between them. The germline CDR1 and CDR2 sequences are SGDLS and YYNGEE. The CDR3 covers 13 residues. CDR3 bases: TGTGCCAGCAGCGTAGGACATATCACTGAAGCTTTCTTT. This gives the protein CASSVGHITEAFF.

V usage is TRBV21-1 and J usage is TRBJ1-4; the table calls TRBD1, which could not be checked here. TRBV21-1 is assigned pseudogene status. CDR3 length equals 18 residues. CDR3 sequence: CASSNSEPGDRGDEKLFF. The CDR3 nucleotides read TGTGCCAGCAGCAATTCGGAACCGGGGGACAGGGGGGATGAAAAACTGTTTTTT.

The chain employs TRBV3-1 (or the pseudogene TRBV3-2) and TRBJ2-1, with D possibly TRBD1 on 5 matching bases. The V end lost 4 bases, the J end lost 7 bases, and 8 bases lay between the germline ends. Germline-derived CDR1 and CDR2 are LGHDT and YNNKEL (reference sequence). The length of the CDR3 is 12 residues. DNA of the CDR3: TGTGCCAGCAGCCGGCAGGGAAATGAGCAGTTCTTC. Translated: CASSRQGNEQFF.

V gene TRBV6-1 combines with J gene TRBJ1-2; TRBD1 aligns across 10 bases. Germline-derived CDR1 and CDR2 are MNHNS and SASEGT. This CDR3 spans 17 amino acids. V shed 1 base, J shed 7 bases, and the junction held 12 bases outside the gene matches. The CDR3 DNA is TGTGCCAGCAGTGAAGGAGTGGCGGGACAGGGGATTGGTGGCTACACCTTC. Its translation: CASSEGVAGQGIGGYTF.

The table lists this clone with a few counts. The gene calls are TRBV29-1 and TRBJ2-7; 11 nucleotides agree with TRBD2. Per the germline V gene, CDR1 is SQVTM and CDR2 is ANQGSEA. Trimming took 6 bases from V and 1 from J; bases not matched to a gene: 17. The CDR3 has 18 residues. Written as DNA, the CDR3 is TGCAGCGTACTCGACTGGGGCCTAGCGGGAGGTGCGTCCTACGAGCAGTACTTC. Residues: CSVLDWGLAGGASYEQYF.

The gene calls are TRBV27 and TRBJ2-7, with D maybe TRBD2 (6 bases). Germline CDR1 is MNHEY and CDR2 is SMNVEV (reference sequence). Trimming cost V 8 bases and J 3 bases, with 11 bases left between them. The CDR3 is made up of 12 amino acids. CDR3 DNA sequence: TGTGCCAGCGGGGACTGGGGCTACGAGCAGTACTTC. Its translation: CASGDWGYEQYF.

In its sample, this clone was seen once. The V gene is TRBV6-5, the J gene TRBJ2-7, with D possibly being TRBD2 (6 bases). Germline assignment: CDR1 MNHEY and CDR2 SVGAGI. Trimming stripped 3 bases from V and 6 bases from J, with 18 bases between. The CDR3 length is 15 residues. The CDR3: CASSYRSREFSEQYF. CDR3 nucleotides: TGTGCCAGCAGTTATAGATCTCGGGAGTTCAGCGAGCAGTACTTC.

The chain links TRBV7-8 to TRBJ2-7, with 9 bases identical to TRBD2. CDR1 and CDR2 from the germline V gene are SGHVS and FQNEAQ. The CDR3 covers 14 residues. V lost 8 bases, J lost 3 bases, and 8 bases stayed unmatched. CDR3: CASVISGRGYEQYF. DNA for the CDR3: TGTGCCAGCGTAATTAGCGGGAGAGGCTACGAGCAGTACTTC.

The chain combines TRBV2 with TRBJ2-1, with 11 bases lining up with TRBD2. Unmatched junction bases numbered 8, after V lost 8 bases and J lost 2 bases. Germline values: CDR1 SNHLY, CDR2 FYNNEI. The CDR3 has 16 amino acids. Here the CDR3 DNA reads TGTGCCAGCCACTCTAGCGGGGGGCCGGCCTACAATGAGCAGTTCTTC. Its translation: CASHSSGGPAYNEQFF.

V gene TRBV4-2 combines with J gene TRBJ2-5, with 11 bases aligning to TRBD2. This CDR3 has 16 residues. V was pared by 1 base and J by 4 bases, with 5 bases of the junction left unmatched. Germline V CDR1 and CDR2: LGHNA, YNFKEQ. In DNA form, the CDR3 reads TGTGCCAGCAGCCAAGTAGGTAGCGGGAGGGGAGAGACCCAGTACTTC. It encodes CASSQVGSGRGETQYF.

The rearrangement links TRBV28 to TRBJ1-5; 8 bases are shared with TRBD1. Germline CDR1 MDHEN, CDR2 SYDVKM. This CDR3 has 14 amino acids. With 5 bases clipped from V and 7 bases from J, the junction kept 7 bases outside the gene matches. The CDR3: CASSLGQGEQPQHF. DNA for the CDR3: TGTGCCAGCAGTCTAGGACAGGGCGAACAGCCCCAGCATTTT.

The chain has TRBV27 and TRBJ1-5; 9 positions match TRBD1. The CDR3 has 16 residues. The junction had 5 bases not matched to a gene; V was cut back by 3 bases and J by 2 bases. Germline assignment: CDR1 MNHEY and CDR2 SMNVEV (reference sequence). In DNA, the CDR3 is TGTGCCAGCAGTTTGTCGGGACAGGGTCGCAATCAGCCCCAGCATTTT. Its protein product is CASSLSGQGRNQPQHF.

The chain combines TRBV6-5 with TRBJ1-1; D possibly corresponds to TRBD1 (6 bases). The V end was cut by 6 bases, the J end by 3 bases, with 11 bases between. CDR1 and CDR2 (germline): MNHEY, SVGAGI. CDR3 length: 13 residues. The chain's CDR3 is CASSTGWDTEAFF. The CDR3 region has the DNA TGTGCCAGCAGCACAGGGTGGGACACTGAAGCTTTCTTT.

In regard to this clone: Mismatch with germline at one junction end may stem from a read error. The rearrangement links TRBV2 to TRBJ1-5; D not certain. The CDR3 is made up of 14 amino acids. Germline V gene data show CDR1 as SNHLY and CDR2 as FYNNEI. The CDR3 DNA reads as TGTGCCAGCAGCGAAGGAGGGTTGAATCAGCCCCAGCATTTT. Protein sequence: CASSEGGLNQPQHF.

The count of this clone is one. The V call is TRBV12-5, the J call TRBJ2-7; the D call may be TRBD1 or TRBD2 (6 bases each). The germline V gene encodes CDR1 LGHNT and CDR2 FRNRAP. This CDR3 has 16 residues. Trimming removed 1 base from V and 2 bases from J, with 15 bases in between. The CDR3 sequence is CASGLGGTSGPYEQYF. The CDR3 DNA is TGTGCTAGTGGTTTGGGCGGGACAAGTGGCCCCTACGAGCAGTACTTC.

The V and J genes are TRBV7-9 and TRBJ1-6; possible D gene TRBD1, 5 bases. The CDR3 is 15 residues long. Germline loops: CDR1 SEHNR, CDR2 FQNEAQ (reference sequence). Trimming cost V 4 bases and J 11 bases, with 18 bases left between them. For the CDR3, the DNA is TGTGCCAGCAGCTCGGTTACAGGCCCTGGGCCACCCCTCCACTTT. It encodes CASSSVTGPGPPLHF.

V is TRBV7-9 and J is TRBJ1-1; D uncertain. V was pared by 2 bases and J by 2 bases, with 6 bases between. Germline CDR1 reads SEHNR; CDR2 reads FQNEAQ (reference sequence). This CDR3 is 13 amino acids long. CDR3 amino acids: CASSLISNTEAFF. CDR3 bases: TGTGCCAGCAGCTTAATCAGTAACACTGAAGCTTTCTTT.

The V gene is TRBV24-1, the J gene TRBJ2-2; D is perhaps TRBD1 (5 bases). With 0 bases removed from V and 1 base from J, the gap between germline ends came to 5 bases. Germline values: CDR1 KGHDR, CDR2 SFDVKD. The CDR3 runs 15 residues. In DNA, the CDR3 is TGTGCCACCAGTGATTTGACAGGGAACACCGGGGAGCTGTTTTTT. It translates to CATSDLTGNTGELFF.

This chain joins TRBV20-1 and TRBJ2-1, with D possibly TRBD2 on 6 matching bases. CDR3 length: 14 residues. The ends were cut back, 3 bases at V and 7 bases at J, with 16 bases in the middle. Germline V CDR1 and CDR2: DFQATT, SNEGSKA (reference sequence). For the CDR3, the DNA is TGCAGTGCTAGTTGGGGGGAGGCGGGAAATGAGCAGTTCTTC. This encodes CSASWGEAGNEQFF.

CDR3 loop: CASSQSPGQEYEQYF. The CDR3 bases are TGTGCCAGCAGCCAGTCGCCTGGACAGGAGTACGAGCAGTACTTC. This sequence joins TRBV7-2 and TRBJ2-7, with TRBD1 identical over 7 bases. Germline CDR1 is SGHTA and CDR2 is FQGNSA. The CDR3 consists of 15 residues. V lost 5 bases to trimming and J lost 4 bases; unmatched junction nucleotides: 11.

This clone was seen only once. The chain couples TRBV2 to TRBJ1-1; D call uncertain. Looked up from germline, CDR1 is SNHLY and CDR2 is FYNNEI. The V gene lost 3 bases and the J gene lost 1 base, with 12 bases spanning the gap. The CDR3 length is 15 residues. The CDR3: CASSDNRGKNTEAFF. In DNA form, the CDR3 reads TGTGCCAGCAGTGATAATAGAGGCAAGAACACTGAAGCTTTCTTT.

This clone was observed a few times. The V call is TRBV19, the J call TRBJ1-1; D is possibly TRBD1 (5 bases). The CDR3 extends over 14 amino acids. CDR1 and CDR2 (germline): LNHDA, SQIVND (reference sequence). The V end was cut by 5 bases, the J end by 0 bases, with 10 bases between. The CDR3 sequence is CASSLPGMNTEAFF. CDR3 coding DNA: TGTGCCAGTAGTCTCCCAGGGATGAACACTGAAGCTTTCTTT.

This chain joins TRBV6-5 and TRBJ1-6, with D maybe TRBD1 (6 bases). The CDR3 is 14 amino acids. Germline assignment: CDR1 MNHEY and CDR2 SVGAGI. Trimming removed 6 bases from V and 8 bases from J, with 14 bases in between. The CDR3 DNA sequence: TGTGCCAGCAGCTACGGACAGTATGATTCACCCCTCCACTTT. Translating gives CASSYGQYDSPLHF.

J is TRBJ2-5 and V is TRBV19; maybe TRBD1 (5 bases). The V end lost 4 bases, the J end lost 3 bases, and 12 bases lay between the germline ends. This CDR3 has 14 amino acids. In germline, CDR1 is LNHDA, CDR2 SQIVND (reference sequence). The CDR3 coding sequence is TGTGCCAGTAGTAAAGTCGGCAGGGAAGAGACCCAGTACTTC. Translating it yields CASSKVGREETQYF.